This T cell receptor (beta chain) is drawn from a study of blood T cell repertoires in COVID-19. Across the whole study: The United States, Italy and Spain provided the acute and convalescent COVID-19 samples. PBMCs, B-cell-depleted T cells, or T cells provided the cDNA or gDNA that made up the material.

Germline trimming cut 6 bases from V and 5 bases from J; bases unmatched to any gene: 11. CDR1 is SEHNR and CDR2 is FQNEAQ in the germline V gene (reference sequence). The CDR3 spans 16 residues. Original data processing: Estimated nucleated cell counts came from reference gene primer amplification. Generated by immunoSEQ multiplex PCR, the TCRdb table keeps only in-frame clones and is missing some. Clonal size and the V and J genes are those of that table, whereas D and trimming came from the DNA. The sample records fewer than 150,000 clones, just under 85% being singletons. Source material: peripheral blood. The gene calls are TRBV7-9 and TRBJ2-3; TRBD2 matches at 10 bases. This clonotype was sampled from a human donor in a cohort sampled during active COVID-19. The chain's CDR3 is CASSRQGLAVRDTQYF. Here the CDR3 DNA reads TGTGCCAGCAGTCGCCAAGGACTAGCGGTGCGAGATACGCAGTATTTT.